This TCR beta chain stems from a study of blood T cell repertoires in COVID-19. Study background: Sites across the United States, Italy and Spain contributed samples from acute and convalescent COVID-19.

The germline V gene encodes CDR1 MDHEN and CDR2 SYDVKM. The trim removed 4 bases at V and 6 bases at J, leaving 11 bases unmatched. The CDR3 sequence is 16 residues long. Self-reported history from a screening survey and questionnaire set each donor's cohort. Under the authors' procedure: Amplification of reference gene primers provided the estimated nucleated cell counts. The protocol was immunoSEQ multiplex PCR, while the TCRdb copy is restricted to in-frame clones and leaves out a portion. V, J and clone size reflect that table, while D and trimming were determined from the DNA. The sample carries more than 300,000 clones, about 89% recorded once.

The specimen was PBMCs or T cells enriched from blood (not recorded which). This chain joins TRBV28 and TRBJ2-7; 11 bases fit TRBD2. This TCR was recovered from a man aged 40-49 years in a cohort exposed to, infected with or recovered from COVID-19 (not recorded which). This CDR3 is CASSSGTSGVSIEQYF. DNA for the CDR3: TGTGCCAGCAGTTCCGGGACTAGCGGAGTGAGTATCGAGCAGTACTTC. Looking up the rest from reference TRBV28 and TRBJ2-7 gives the full variable domain: DVKVTQSSRYLVKRTGEKVFLECVQDMDHENMFWYRQDPGLGLRLIYFSYDVKMKEKGDIPEGYSVSREKKERFSLILESASTNQTSMYLCASSSGTSGVSIEQYFGPGTRLTVT.